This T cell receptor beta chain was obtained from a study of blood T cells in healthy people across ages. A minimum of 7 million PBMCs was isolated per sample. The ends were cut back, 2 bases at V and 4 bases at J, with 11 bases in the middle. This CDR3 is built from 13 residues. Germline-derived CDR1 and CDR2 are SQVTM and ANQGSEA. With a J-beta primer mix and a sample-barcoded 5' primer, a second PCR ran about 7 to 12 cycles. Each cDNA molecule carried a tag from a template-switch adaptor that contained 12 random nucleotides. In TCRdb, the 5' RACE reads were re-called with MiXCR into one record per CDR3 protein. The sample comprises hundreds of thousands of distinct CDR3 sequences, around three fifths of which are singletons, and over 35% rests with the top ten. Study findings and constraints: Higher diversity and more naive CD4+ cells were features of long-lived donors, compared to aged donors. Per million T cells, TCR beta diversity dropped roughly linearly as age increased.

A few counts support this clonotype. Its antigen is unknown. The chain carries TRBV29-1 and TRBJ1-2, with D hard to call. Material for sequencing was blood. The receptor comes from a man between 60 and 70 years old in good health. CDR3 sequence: CSVEHPAAYGYTF. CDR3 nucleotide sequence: TGCAGCGTTGAACACCCGGCGGCCTATGGCTACACCTTC.